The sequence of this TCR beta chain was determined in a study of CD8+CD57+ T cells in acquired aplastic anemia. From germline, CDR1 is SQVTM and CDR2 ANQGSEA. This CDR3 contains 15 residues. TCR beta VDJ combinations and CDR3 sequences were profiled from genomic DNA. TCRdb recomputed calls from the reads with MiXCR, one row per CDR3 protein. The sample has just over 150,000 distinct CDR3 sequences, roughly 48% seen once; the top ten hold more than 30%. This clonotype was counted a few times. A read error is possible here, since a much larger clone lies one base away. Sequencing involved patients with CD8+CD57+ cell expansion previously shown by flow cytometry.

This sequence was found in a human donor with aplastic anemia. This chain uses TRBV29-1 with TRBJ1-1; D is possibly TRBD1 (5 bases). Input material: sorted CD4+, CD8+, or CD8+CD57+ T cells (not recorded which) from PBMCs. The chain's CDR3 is CGVDSKGRGLPEAFF. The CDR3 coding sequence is TGCGGCGTCGACTCCAAGGGGAGGGGCCTCCCCGAAGCTTTCTTT.